The 25 T cell receptor beta chains presented below share a single source sample, sequenced in a study of blood T cell repertoires in COVID-19. Sequenced by immunoSEQ multiplex PCR; TCRdb stores in-frame clones only, minus some. This table holds 110,000 to 150,000 clones, 81% found once. Material for sequencing was peripheral blood. All receptors derive from a human donor in a cohort sampled during active COVID-19.

V is TRBV7-9 and J is TRBJ2-3, with 9 bases aligning to TRBD1. Germline lookup yields CDR1 SEHNR and CDR2 FQNEAQ (reference sequence). The trim removed 1 base at V and 0 bases at J, leaving 2 bases unmatched. The CDR3 is made up of 16 amino acids. CDR3 in DNA: TGTGCCAGCAGCTTAGGGGACAGGGCTAGCACAGATACGCAGTATTTT. This translates into CASSLGDRASTDTQYF.

This clone was detected a few times. V usage is TRBV3-1 (or the pseudogene TRBV3-2) and J usage is TRBJ2-3; 12 positions match TRBD2. V trimming: 1 base; J trimming: 0 bases; junction bases outside the gene matches: 5. Germline loops: CDR1 LGHDT, CDR2 YNNKEL (reference sequence). This CDR3 comprises 18 residues. The CDR3 DNA follows: TGTGCCAGCAGCCAAGTAAGAGGGACTAGCGGGAGCACAGATACGCAGTATTTT. Encoded protein: CASSQVRGTSGSTDTQYF.

J is TRBJ2-7 and V is TRBV7-2; tentative D call: TRBD2 (6 bases). CDR3 length: 13 amino acids. V was pared by 10 bases and J by 5 bases, with 18 bases between. The germline CDR1 and CDR2 sequences are SGHTA and FQGNSA. The DNA of the CDR3 is TGTGCCACCGGCTTTGGGGGGATCAACGAGCAGTACTTC. Translating gives CATGFGGINEQYF.

The chain employs TRBV9 and TRBJ1-4, with TRBD1 matching 10 bases. The germline V gene has CDR1 SGDLS and CDR2 YYNGEE. The CDR3 has 15 amino acids. J lost 3 bases, V lost 3 bases, and 2 bases had no gene match. The CDR3: CASSDGTGANEKLFF. CDR3 nucleotides: TGTGCCAGCAGCGATGGGACAGGGGCTAATGAAAAACTGTTTTTT.

This chain joins TRBV18 and TRBJ2-1, with 7 bases identical to TRBD2. The germline gives CDR1 KGHSH, CDR2 LQKENI. The CDR3 is 18 residues long. With 3 bases clipped from V and 0 bases from J, the junction kept 11 bases outside the gene matches. CDR3 DNA sequence: TGTGCCAGCTCACCGGGACTAACACCTCTGAGCTCCTACAATGAGCAGTTCTTC. It is translated as CASSPGLTPLSSYNEQFF.

The V and J genes are TRBV6-5 and TRBJ2-7, with D perhaps TRBD1 (5 bases). Trimming took 6 bases from V and 2 from J, leaving 17 bases between them. Germline CDR1 is MNHEY and CDR2 is SVGAGI. This CDR3 comprises 15 residues. The DNA of the CDR3 is TGTGCCAGCAGACCTAGGGGCAGACTGACCTACGAGCAGTACTTC. This translates into CASRPRGRLTYEQYF.

This chain links TRBV29-1 with TRBJ2-5; 7 nucleotides agree with TRBD1. The V and J ends lost 7 bases and 1 base, in that order; junction bases with no gene match: 3. CDR1 and CDR2 (germline): SQVTM, ANQGSEA. The CDR3 runs to 12 residues. The CDR3 nucleotides read TGCAGCGGGAAGGGGGCCCAAGAGACCCAGTACTTC. It codes for CSGKGAQETQYF.

The chain recombines TRBV25-1 with TRBJ2-7, with D tentatively TRBD1 (5 bases). Germline assignment: CDR1 MGHDK and CDR2 SYGVNS. This CDR3 is built from 12 residues. V lost 8 bases to trimming and J lost 6 bases, with 14 bases between them. CDR3 bases: TGTGCCAGCGGCGTAGGGGTTAGCGAGCAGTACTTC. Protein sequence: CASGVGVSEQYF.

This clone came up a few times. V is TRBV6-4 and J is TRBJ2-7, with TRBD1 matching 10 bases. The germline gives CDR1 MRHNA, CDR2 SNTAGT. V trimming: 4 bases; J trimming: 4 bases; junction bases outside the gene matches: 16. This CDR3 spans 18 amino acids. This CDR3 is CASSGVRVRGQGIYEQYF. Here the CDR3 DNA reads TGTGCCAGCAGTGGCGTCCGGGTGCGGGGACAGGGGATATACGAGCAGTACTTC.

The chain uses TRBV28 and TRBJ1-6, with D perhaps TRBD1 (5 bases). The germline V gene has CDR1 MDHEN and CDR2 SYDVKM. This CDR3 region has 15 residues. Trimming took 6 bases from V and 6 from J, leaving 15 bases between them. CDR3 sequence: CASSSVRGFNSPLHF. The CDR3 region has the DNA TGTGCCAGCAGCTCCGTGCGGGGGTTTAATTCACCCCTCCACTTT.

The rearrangement joins TRBV7-2 to TRBJ2-7, with a possible D match to TRBD2 (6 bases). The CDR3 contains 12 residues. The V gene's germline CDR1 is SGHTA and CDR2 FQGNSA. V lost 0 bases, J lost 6 bases, and 6 bases lay in between. CDR3 nucleotide sequence: TGTGCCAGCAGCTTAGCCGGGGGCGAGCAGTACTTC. It specifies CASSLAGGEQYF.

The J gene is TRBJ2-7, the V gene TRBV7-9, with D maybe TRBD1 (6 bases). The ends were cut back, 1 base at V and 7 bases at J, with 20 bases in the middle. Germline CDR1 SEHNR, CDR2 FQNEAQ (reference sequence). The CDR3 runs 16 residues. In DNA form, the CDR3 reads TGTGCCAGCAGCTTAGATTTCAAGCGCCAGGGGAAGGAGCAGTACTTC. Translated, it gives CASSLDFKRQGKEQYF.

The chain has TRBV7-2 and TRBJ2-7; 12 bases match TRBD2. Germline V gene data show CDR1 as SGHTA and CDR2 as FQGNSA. The V gene end was trimmed by 4 bases and the J gene end by 1 base; junction bases not matched to a gene: 8. The CDR3 consists of 17 residues. CDR3 coding DNA: TGTGCCAGCAGCTCCTGGACTAGCGGGATTCTTTCCTACGAGCAGTACTTC. Translated: CASSSWTSGILSYEQYF.

The V and J genes are TRBV2 and TRBJ1-6; a possible D gene is TRBD1 (5 bases). The CDR3 covers 13 residues. V shed 8 bases and J shed 5 bases, with 10 bases lying between them. Germline-derived CDR1 and CDR2 are SNHLY and FYNNEI. CDR3 DNA sequence: TGTGCCAGCGAAACAGGACATAATTCACCCCTCCACTTT. Its translation: CASETGHNSPLHF.

This chain joins TRBV4-3 and TRBJ2-7; 9 nucleotides match TRBD1. Per germline, CDR1 LGHNA and CDR2 YSLEER. The CDR3 covers 17 residues. Germline trimming cut 0 bases from V and 7 bases from J; bases unmatched to any gene: 13. This chain's CDR3 is CASSQDWVGTGSWEQYF. The CDR3, as DNA: TGCGCCAGCAGCCAAGATTGGGTGGGGACAGGGTCTTGGGAGCAGTACTTC.

The chain carries TRBV7-3 and TRBJ2-7; tentative D call: TRBD1 (6 bases). V lost 1 base, J lost 2 bases, and 9 bases lay in between. CDR3 length equals 14 residues. CDR1 and CDR2 from the germline V gene are SGHTA and FQGTGA. The CDR3 spells CASSLKQGPYEQYF. The CDR3 DNA follows: TGTGCCAGCAGCTTAAAACAGGGTCCCTACGAGCAGTACTTC.

The rearrangement joins TRBV19 to TRBJ2-2; the match to TRBD2 covers 12 bases. This CDR3 has 16 amino acids. Germline CDR1 LNHDA, CDR2 SQIVND (reference sequence). J lost 8 bases, V lost 5 bases, and 9 bases had no gene match. CDR3 nucleotide sequence: TGTGCCAGTAGTCTAAGACTAGCGGGAGTGCCAGGGGAGCTGTTTTTT. The encoded protein is CASSLRLAGVPGELFF.

This clone has more than one count but fewer than ten. The J gene is TRBJ1-5, the V gene TRBV4-1; no definite D call. Trimming left V 0 bases short and J 5 bases short, with 5 bases between. Germline-derived CDR1 and CDR2 are MGHRA and YSYEKL. The CDR3 covers 13 residues. The CDR3 is CASSQDRDQPQHF. The CDR3 DNA follows: TGCGCCAGCAGCCAAGACCGGGATCAGCCCCAGCATTTT.

The CDR3 region is CASLGGYNEQFF. The CDR3 DNA follows: TGTGCCTCTTTAGGGGGCTACAATGAGCAGTTCTTC. V usage is TRBV6-5 and J usage is TRBJ2-1, with D possibly TRBD1 on 6 matching bases. The CDR3 runs 12 residues. The germline V gene encodes CDR1 MNHEY and CDR2 SVGAGI. Trimming removed 11 bases from V and 3 bases from J, with 11 bases in between.

The gene calls are TRBV7-2 and TRBJ1-2; 10 positions match TRBD1. The germline V gene has CDR1 SGHTA and CDR2 FQGNSA. The length of the CDR3 is 14 residues. V gave up 1 base and J gave up 7 bases; unmatched junction bases: 3. Written as DNA, the CDR3 is TGTGCCAGCAGCTTAGAGACAGGGGGCGTTGGCTACACCTTC. Its protein product is CASSLETGGVGYTF.

The J gene is TRBJ2-1, the V gene TRBV2, with 9 bases aligning to TRBD1. Germline V CDR1 and CDR2: SNHLY, FYNNEI. The CDR3 runs to 15 residues. J was trimmed by 4 bases and V by 3 bases; bases with no gene match: 4. CDR3 coding DNA: TGTGCCAGCAGTGATGACAGGGGGTTTTACAATGAGCAGTTCTTC. Translating gives CASSDDRGFYNEQFF.

This clone was picked up a small number of times. This chain joins TRBV7-2 and TRBJ2-7; 7 positions match TRBD1. Germline lookup yields CDR1 SGHTA and CDR2 FQGNSA. The V segment lost 4 bases and the J segment 2 bases; nucleotides outside the gene matches: 8. This CDR3 is 15 amino acids long. CDR3 DNA: TGTGCCAGCAGCTCGGGACAGCTCAGGGCCTACGAGCAGTACTTC. It codes for CASSSGQLRAYEQYF.

This sequence joins TRBV7-6 and TRBJ2-1; TRBD1 aligns across 8 bases. J was trimmed by 2 bases and V by 3 bases; bases with no gene match: 3. Germline V gene lookup returns CDR1 SGHVS and CDR2 FNYEAQ. The CDR3 extends over 15 amino acids. The CDR3 nucleotides read TGTGCCAGCAGCTTGGGGGACAGGCCCTACAATGAGCAGTTCTTC. Translated: CASSLGDRPYNEQFF.

The chain combines TRBV5-1 with TRBJ1-1, with 7 nucleotides matching TRBD1. There are 17 residues in the CDR3. Germline assignment: CDR1 SGHRS and CDR2 YFSETQ. J was trimmed by 0 bases and V by 4 bases; bases with no gene match: 12. The CDR3 reads CASSLEKGTAMNTEAFF. CDR3 DNA sequence: TGCGCCAGCAGCCTCGAAAAAGGGACAGCGATGAACACTGAAGCTTTCTTT. Combining the CDR3 with reference TRBV5-1 and TRBJ1-1 gives the whole variable domain KAGVTQTPRYLIKTRGQQVTLSCSPISGHRSVSWYQQTPGQGLQFLFEYFSETQRNKGNFPGRFSGRQFSNSRSEMNVSTLELGDSALYLCASSLEKGTAMNTEAFFGQGTRLTVV.

This clone was picked up one time. The rearrangement joins TRBV6-5 to TRBJ2-5, with D tentatively TRBD2 (5 bases). Trimming took off 6 bases at V and 5 bases at J, with 10 bases between the two ends. Per the germline V gene, CDR1 is MNHEY and CDR2 is SVGAGI. The CDR3 is 12 amino acids. The CDR3 DNA follows: TGTGCCAGCAGGAAGGGAGCTGAGACCCAGTACTTC. Protein sequence: CASRKGAETQYF.